This T cell receptor (beta chain) was found in a study of blood T cell repertoires in COVID-19. Per the authors' pipeline: Estimation of nucleated cell counts relied on the amplification of reference gene primers. Generated by immunoSEQ multiplex PCR, the TCRdb table keeps only in-frame clones and is missing some. That table supplies the V and J calls and clone size; D and trimming were determined from the DNA. The table includes around 300,000 clones, roughly 85% detected once. The CDR3 totals 14 residues. V lost 0 bases and J 4 bases, leaving 11 bases between the germline ends. CDR1 is SGHRS, CDR2 YFSETQ, per germline. This clone was detected once.

The sample taken for sequencing was peripheral blood. This receptor was identified in a human donor in a cohort sampled during active COVID-19. This rearrangement joins TRBV5-1 to TRBJ2-7; maybe TRBD1 (6 bases). The CDR3 region has the DNA TGCGCCAGCAGCTTGGGGACAGAGATATACGAGCAGTACTTC. As protein: CASSLGTEIYEQYF.